One sample yielded the 8 T cell receptor beta chains listed below, sequenced in a study of blood T cells in healthy people across ages. Sample-barcoded 5' priming and a J-beta primer mix drove a second PCR of roughly 7 to 11 cycles. One entry per CDR3 protein results from TCRdb running MiXCR on the 5' RACE reads. The table includes hundreds of thousands of distinct CDR3 sequences, about 28% detected once. Source material: blood. The source is a woman aged 80 or over in good health.

This rearrangement joins TRBV7-6 to TRBJ2-4; no clear D. Gene TRBJ2-5 matches the end of the DNA better, so the J call may be wrong. In germline, CDR1 is SGHVS, CDR2 FNYEAQ. This CDR3 has 15 residues. In nucleotides, the CDR3 is TGTGCCAGCAGCGGCATCGGGCGGATCCAAGAGACCCAGTACTTC. Its protein is CASSGIGRIQETQYF.

Points on this clonotype: A much larger clone sits a single nucleotide away, making a read error possible. Since the CDR3 does not end with the conserved phenylalanine or tryptophan, this likely comes from a read error. V and J are TRBV7-2 and TRBJ2-1; D remains unclear. Trimming left V 1 base short and J 0 bases short, with 7 bases between. Germline V gene data show CDR1 as SGHTA and CDR2 as FQGNSA. The CDR3 spans 15 residues. The CDR3 region has the DNA TGTGCCAGCAGCTTAGTGGAAAGCTCCTACAATGAGCAGTTCCTC. Amino acid sequence: CASSLVESSYNEQFL.

This clonotype was detected a few times. The chain joins TRBV30 to TRBJ2-1; D perhaps matches TRBD1 (6 bases). This CDR3 has 13 residues. V lost 0 bases, J lost 13 bases, and 16 bases lay in between. Germline V lookup: CDR1 GTSNPN, CDR2 SVGIG (reference sequence). CDR3 in DNA: TGTGCCTGGAGTGTACAGGGTCCAGGAACTCAGTTCTTC. This gives the protein CAWSVQGPGTQFF. Combining the CDR3 with reference TRBV30 and TRBJ2-1 gives the whole variable domain SQTIHQWPATLVQPVGSPLSLECTVEGTSNPNLYWYRQAAGRGLQLLFYSVGIGQISSEVPQNLSASRPQDRQFILSSKKLLLSDSGFYLCAWSVQGPGTQFFGPGTRLTVL.

The chain couples TRBV7-2 to TRBJ1-3; a possible D gene is TRBD1 (5 bases). Trimming left V 4 bases short and J 1 base short, with 23 bases between. This CDR3 has 19 amino acids. Germline CDR1 and CDR2: SGHTA and FQGNSA. The CDR3 reads CASSSPGNIRVGSGNTIYF. The CDR3 DNA is TGTGCCAGCAGCTCGCCGGGAAATATCAGGGTCGGTTCTGGAAACACCATATATTTT.

As concerns this clonotype: A read error is possible here, since a much larger clone lies one base away. The chain is built from TRBV9 and TRBJ1-2; D possibly corresponds to TRBD1 (6 bases). Germline V gene sequence: CDR1 SGDLS, CDR2 YYNGEE. This CDR3 is built from 16 residues. This CDR3 is CASSVRGDTSNHGYTF. The CDR3 DNA is TGTGCCAGCAGCGTGCGCGGGGACACGAGTAACCATGGCTACACCTTC.

In this sample, this clonotype turned up a few times. The chain employs TRBV21-1 and TRBJ2-5; the table gives TRBD2 as D, unverified against the DNA. TRBV21-1 is flagged as a pseudogene. The CDR3 length is 18 residues. CDR3 nucleotide sequence: TGTGCCAGCAGCCCCCCCGGGACTAGCGGGGGGTCTCAAGAGACCCAGTACTTC. Its translation: CASSPPGTSGGSQETQYF.

A few counts support this clonotype. This rearrangement joins TRBV7-2 to TRBJ1-4; D possibly corresponds to TRBD1 (5 bases). V gave up 0 bases and J gave up 4 bases, with 15 bases separating them. CDR1 and CDR2 from the germline V gene are SGHTA and FQGNSA. The CDR3 is 17 residues long. The CDR3 nucleotides read TGTGCCAGCAGCTTAGCCCGCCCGACAGTTCTTAATGAAAAACTGTTTTTT. This encodes CASSLARPTVLNEKLFF.

This clonotype has ten or more counts. The rearrangement joins TRBV14 to TRBJ2-4; D is unresolved. With 3 bases removed from V and 8 bases from J, the gap between germline ends came to 5 bases. This CDR3 contains 11 residues. Germline loops: CDR1 SGHDN, CDR2 FVKESK. As DNA, the CDR3 is TGTGCCAGCAGCCATAGTGACATTCAGTACTTC. It encodes CASSHSDIQYF.